The entry below gives a single T cell receptor (beta chain) sequence along with its context. The data derive from a study of blood T cell repertoires in COVID-19. TCRdb keeps only in-frame clones here, not all; method: immunoSEQ multiplex PCR. The data contain roughly 180,000 clones, over 70% of them seen just once; the ten biggest clones take up about an eighth. Germline trimming cut 1 base from V and 4 bases from J; bases unmatched to any gene: 11. This CDR3 is 17 amino acids long. Germline CDR1 is SGHNT and CDR2 is YENEEA. Sequencing was performed on PBMCs or T cells enriched from blood (not recorded which). This chain links TRBV11-3 with TRBJ2-5, with 8 bases fitting TRBD1. The source of this sequence is a man aged 55-75 years who had been exposed to COVID-19. CDR3 protein: CASSLVPPRGLGETQYF. The DNA of the CDR3 is TGTGCCAGCAGCTTAGTACCCCCCAGGGGGCTAGGAGAGACCCAGTACTTC.